The clone carrying this T cell receptor (beta chain) was observed a few times. This CDR3 contains 13 residues. Germline CDR1 reads SGHDT; CDR2 reads YYEEEE. V gave up 5 bases and J gave up 0 bases, with 6 bases separating them. The PCR was carried out with 60 Vbeta primers and 13 Jbeta primers. TCRdb's copy holds only in-frame clones and misses some; the assay was immunoSEQ multiplex PCR. The sample carries roughly 130,000 clones, approximately 79% recorded once. The sample belongs to a study of cytomegalovirus exposure and HLA in healthy donors. The genes are TRBV5-6 and TRBJ1-3; possible D gene TRBD1, 5 bases. The receptor's source is a man between 18 and 29 years old in good health and CMV-seronegative. Sequenced sample: PBMCs. The CDR3 reads CASRQGSGNTIYF. In DNA, the CDR3 is TGTGCCAGCAGGCAGGGCTCTGGAAACACCATATATTTT.